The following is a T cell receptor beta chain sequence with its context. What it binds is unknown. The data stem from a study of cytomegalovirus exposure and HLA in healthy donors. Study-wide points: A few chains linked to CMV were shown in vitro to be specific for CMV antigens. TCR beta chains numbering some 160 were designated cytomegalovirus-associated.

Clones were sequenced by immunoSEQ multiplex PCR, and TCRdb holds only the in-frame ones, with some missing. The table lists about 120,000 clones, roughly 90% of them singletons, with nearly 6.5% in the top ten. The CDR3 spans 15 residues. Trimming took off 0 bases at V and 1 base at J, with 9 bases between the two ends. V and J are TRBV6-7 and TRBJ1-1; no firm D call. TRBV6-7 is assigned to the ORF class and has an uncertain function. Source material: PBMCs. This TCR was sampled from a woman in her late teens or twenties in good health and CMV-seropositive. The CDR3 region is CASSYSGGGNTEAFF. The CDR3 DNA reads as TGTGCCAGCAGTTACTCAGGCGGTGGGAACACTGAAGCTTTCTTT.